The T cell receptor (beta chain) described here comes from a study of T cells in Graves' hyperthyroidism and ophthalmopathy. This clonotype was recorded only once. Its antigen is not known. The germline V gene encodes CDR1 KGHSH and CDR2 LQKENI. The CDR3 runs to 17 residues. V gave up 4 bases and J gave up 0 bases; unmatched junction bases: 7. Study findings and constraints: Blood held most thyroid clonotypes expanded above 0.001 frequency. Ophthalmopathy was identified by the model a median around 6.3 months ahead of onset. Ophthalmopathy and stable hyperthyroidism were told apart by a 13 V-J model.

The blood sample was taken at first hyperthyroidism diagnosis, before any ophthalmopathy symptoms. RNA transcripts provided the source from which TCR beta CDR3 regions were amplified. An initial round of RT-PCR targeting the TCR CDR3 relied on the HTBI primer set. TCRdb re-called the multiplex PCR reads with MiXCR, one entry per CDR3 protein. Among roughly 500,000 distinct CDR3 sequences listed, around 13% were seen once. Sequencing used blood. The chain couples TRBV18 to TRBJ1-5; 9 bases fit TRBD1. This receptor was taken from a young woman with Graves' hyperthyroidism that later progressed to Graves' ophthalmopathy. The CDR3 nucleotides are TGTGCCAGCTCACGACAGGGGGGCTATGATAGCAATCAGCCCCAGCATTTT. Its protein product is CASSRQGGYDSNQPQHF. The whole variable domain, remainder taken from reference TRBV18 and TRBJ1-5, is NAGVMQNPRHLVRRRGQEARLRCSPMKGHSHVYWYRQLPEEGLKFMVYLQKENIIDESGMPKERFSAEFPKEGPSILRIQQVVRGDSAAYFCASSRQGGYDSNQPQHFGDGTRLSIL.